Below, one T cell receptor (beta chain) is given with its context. These data originate in a study of OX40 agonist ivuxolimab in advanced cancers. Measured with immunoSEQ multiplex PCR; TCRdb has only the in-frame clones, and not every one. The table records around 52,000 clones, 83% of them present only once. Enrollment shut out patients with autoimmune disease history or systemic immunosuppression. The CDR3 totals 16 residues. The ends were cut back, 3 bases at V and 5 bases at J, with 18 bases in the middle. Germline CDR1 reads KGHSH; CDR2 reads LQKENI. The chain combines TRBV18 with TRBJ2-3, with unresolved D. The TCR comes from an adult with an advanced solid tumor such as melanoma, head and neck, liver or kidney cancer. The source was CD4+ or CD8+ T cells sorted from blood, collected in a trial of the OX40 agonist ivuxolimab. Written as DNA, the CDR3 is TGTGCCAGCTCACCCCTCCCCGACTCCGGCGGAGATACGCAGTATTTT. Amino acid sequence: CASSPLPDSGGDTQYF.